Included here is one TCR beta chain sequence, with context. Its cognate antigen is unknown. The record originates from a study of CD8+ T cells in alopecia areata. The study, taken as a whole, reports: Throughout tofacitinib, many expanded lesional clones continued to persist in scalp and blood.

This CDR3 is built from 14 residues. The V gene end was trimmed by 5 bases and the J gene end by 4 bases; junction bases not matched to a gene: 4. Per germline, CDR1 SGHAT and CDR2 FQNNGV. Reverse transcribed after extraction, RNA yielded cDNA as the sequencing template. Sequenced by immunoSEQ multiplex PCR; TCRdb stores in-frame clones only, minus some. The table records almost 5,500 clones, around 69% of them present only once. Treatment defined: oral pan-JAK inhibitor, 5-10 mg twice daily. Patients with alopecia areata provided lesional scalp punch biopsies as well as peripheral blood. The chain uses TRBV11-2 and TRBJ1-2; 10 bases fit TRBD1. The sample consisted of skin, taken at week 24, from a patient treated with tofacitinib. This sequence was found in a human donor with alopecia areata. CDR3 in amino acids: CASSRTGGIYGYTF. The CDR3 nucleotides read TGTGCCAGCAGCCGGACAGGGGGGATCTATGGCTACACCTTC.